One and the same sample provided the 21 T cell receptor beta chains below, sequenced in a study of blood T cell repertoires in COVID-19. The method was immunoSEQ multiplex PCR; TCRdb's version includes in-frame clones alone and lacks a portion of them. The data show around 100,000 clones, 86% seen once. The sequenced sample consisted of PBMCs or T cells enriched from blood (not recorded which). The receptors stem from a woman in her 50s who had recovered from COVID-19.

The chain employs TRBV24-1 and TRBJ2-5; no clear D. Between the trimmed V and J ends, which lost 6 bases and 4 bases, there was a span of 20 bases. Germline CDR1 KGHDR, CDR2 SFDVKD. The CDR3 is 16 residues long. CDR3 sequence: CATSRPPDQSGETQYF. Here the CDR3 DNA reads TGTGCCACCAGTCGCCCTCCTGATCAGTCGGGAGAGACCCAGTACTTC.

The chain carries TRBV27 and TRBJ1-5; TRBD1 agrees at 7 bases. This CDR3 is built from 15 residues. Germline assignment: CDR1 MNHEY and CDR2 SMNVEV (reference sequence). V lost 6 bases, J lost 1 base, and 6 bases stayed unmatched. The DNA for the CDR3 is TGTGCCAGCAGAGACCCGGGACAGAGCAATCAGCCCCAGCATTTT. Translation: CASRDPGQSNQPQHF.

V usage is TRBV28 and J usage is TRBJ2-7, with 7 bases that match TRBD2. This CDR3 has 13 amino acids. Germline V gene lookup returns CDR1 MDHEN and CDR2 SYDVKM. V was pared by 6 bases and J by 4 bases, with 6 bases of the junction left unmatched. CDR3 residues: CASRPGTTYEQYF. In nucleotides, the CDR3 is TGTGCCAGCAGACCCGGGACTACTTACGAGCAGTACTTC.

The genes are TRBV2 and TRBJ1-6; D ambiguous. With 6 bases removed from V and 7 bases from J, the gap between germline ends came to 19 bases. Per germline, CDR1 SNHLY and CDR2 FYNNEI. The CDR3 length is 16 residues. Here the CDR3 reads CASREVPGLSNSPLHF. CDR3 sequence (DNA): TGTGCCAGCAGGGAGGTCCCGGGCCTTTCAAATTCACCCCTCCACTTT.

This clone was seen a few times. The chain carries TRBV7-2 and TRBJ1-6; 9 bases map to TRBD1. Germline V CDR1 and CDR2: SGHTA, FQGNSA. This CDR3 spans 16 amino acids. V shed 1 base and J 9 bases; nucleotides not matched to a gene: 7. CDR3 in amino acids: CASSLERGTGLSPLHF. As DNA, the CDR3 is TGTGCCAGCAGCTTAGAGAGGGGGACAGGGCTTTCACCCCTCCACTTT.

A single count supports this clone. This chain uses TRBV5-1 with TRBJ2-3; TRBD2 matches at 8 bases. The V gene's germline CDR1 is SGHRS and CDR2 YFSETQ. The trim removed 0 bases at V and 1 base at J, leaving 1 base unmatched. CDR3 length: 15 residues. In DNA, the CDR3 is TGCGCCAGCAGCTTGGCTAGCGGGCGCACAGATACGCAGTATTTT. Its protein is CASSLASGRTDTQYF.

J is TRBJ2-7 and V is TRBV4-1, with D perhaps TRBD1 (6 bases). The CDR3 extends over 14 amino acids. Germline-derived CDR1 and CDR2 are MGHRA and YSYEKL. Trimming removed 4 bases at V and 5 bases at J, with 15 bases between. The CDR3 reads CASSPWDNYHEQYF. The DNA for the CDR3 is TGCGCCAGCAGCCCTTGGGACAACTACCACGAGCAGTACTTC.

This rearrangement joins TRBV6-5 to TRBJ2-1, with TRBD2 identical over 8 bases. Germline V gives CDR1 MNHEY, CDR2 SVGAGI. This CDR3 has 15 amino acids. V shed 8 bases, J shed 10 bases, and the junction held 16 bases outside the gene matches. This CDR3 is CASVIPRREEKEQFF. CDR3 in DNA: TGTGCCAGCGTCATCCCCCGGCGGGAGGAAAAAGAGCAGTTCTTC.

V is TRBV5-6 and J is TRBJ1-4, with D perhaps TRBD1 (6 bases). The CDR3 contains 15 residues. Germline assignment: CDR1 SGHDT and CDR2 YYEEEE. The V gene lost 6 bases and the J gene lost 8 bases, with 20 bases spanning the gap. CDR3 coding DNA: TGTGCCAGCACCTCTACCGGGACGGGGGGCGAAAAACTGTTTTTT. Protein sequence: CASTSTGTGGEKLFF.

The rearrangement joins TRBV6-5 to TRBJ1-5; D is unresolved. Trimming shortened V by 0 bases and J by 4 bases, and 13 bases separated the two germline ends. The germline gives CDR1 MNHEY, CDR2 SVGAGI. The CDR3 has 16 amino acids. CDR3 nucleotide sequence: TGTGCCAGCAGTTACTCGAGTCCGAGAGATAATCAGCCCCAGCATTTT. Its translation is CASSYSSPRDNQPQHF.

The genes are TRBV18 and TRBJ2-5; 13 bases are a match to TRBD2. The CDR3 has 19 residues. Unmatched junction bases numbered 9, after V lost 2 bases and J lost 0 bases. CDR1 is KGHSH, CDR2 LQKENI, per germline. The CDR3 DNA sequence: TGTGCCAGCTCACCAGCCCGGCGAACTAGCGGGAGGGACCAAGAGACCCAGTACTTC. It codes for CASSPARRTSGRDQETQYF.

J is TRBJ1-5 and V is TRBV10-2, with 11 positions matching TRBD1. Germline loops: CDR1 WSHSY, CDR2 SAAADI. The CDR3 covers 15 residues. The V gene end was trimmed by 3 bases and the J gene end by 6 bases; junction bases not matched to a gene: 4. This CDR3 is CASSDPGQGAQPQHF. CDR3 DNA sequence: TGCGCCAGCAGTGACCCCGGACAGGGGGCTCAGCCCCAGCATTTT.

The chain carries TRBV6-5 and TRBJ2-3, with 7 bases fitting TRBD1. This CDR3 comprises 14 residues. V was clipped by 7 bases and J by 3 bases; unmatched bases: 7. Germline V CDR1 and CDR2: MNHEY, SVGAGI. DNA of the CDR3: TGTGCCAGCAAAGCCGACAGGGAAACAGATACGCAGTATTTT. This sequence encodes CASKADRETDTQYF.

The chain uses TRBV10-1 and TRBJ1-1; D is ambiguous. V was pared by 6 bases and J by 0 bases, with 8 bases between. The CDR3 spans 13 residues. Germline loops: CDR1 WNHNN, CDR2 SYGVQD (reference sequence). The CDR3 is CASRLDVNTEAFF. DNA of the CDR3: TGCGCCAGCAGACTAGACGTGAACACTGAAGCTTTCTTT.

The gene calls are TRBV6-5 and TRBJ2-1; perhaps TRBD2 as D (5 bases). Deletions cut 9 bases from V and 2 bases from J, with 14 bases between. Germline CDR1 is MNHEY and CDR2 is SVGAGI. CDR3 length: 14 amino acids. The CDR3, as DNA: TGTGCCAGTCCCCCCCCCGGGACCTACAATGAGCAGTTCTTC. Translating gives CASPPPGTYNEQFF.

J is TRBJ1-6 and V is TRBV27; D not resolved. In germline, CDR1 is MNHEY, CDR2 SMNVEV (reference sequence). This CDR3 comprises 13 residues. Trimming left V 6 bases short and J 10 bases short, with 13 bases between. CDR3 loop: CASRPLGGSPLHF. CDR3 DNA: TGTGCCAGCAGGCCCCTCGGAGGGTCACCCCTCCACTTT.

The chain carries TRBV9 and TRBJ2-3; 14 nucleotides align to TRBD2. The CDR3 length is 18 residues. The ends lost 4 bases at V and 3 bases at J; junction bases unmatched: 10. Germline V gives CDR1 SGDLS, CDR2 YYNGEE. In DNA form, the CDR3 reads TGTGCCAGCAGCCCCGGGACTAGCGGGGGATCGAGGACAGATACGCAGTATTTT. Its translation: CASSPGTSGGSRTDTQYF.

This chain joins TRBV4-1 and TRBJ1-3; D possibly corresponds to TRBD1 (5 bases). Deletions cut 6 bases from V and 0 bases from J, with 15 bases between. The V gene's germline CDR1 is MGHRA and CDR2 YSYEKL. CDR3 length: 16 amino acids. The CDR3 spells CASSPTGGHSGNTIYF. Here the CDR3 DNA reads TGCGCCAGCAGTCCAACAGGCGGCCACTCTGGAAACACCATATATTTT.

The gene calls are TRBV20-1 and TRBJ2-1, with D maybe TRBD1 (8 bases). Germline-derived CDR1 and CDR2 are DFQATT and SNEGSKA (reference sequence). This CDR3 has 17 amino acids. V dropped 3 bases and J dropped 5 bases, with 23 bases sitting between them. CDR3 DNA sequence: TGCAGTGCTAGTTTGGCGGGAGACAGGGGTTACGACAATGAGCAGTTCTTC. This translates into CSASLAGDRGYDNEQFF.

CDR3 loop: CAIPRRGRGDYQPQHF. The DNA of the CDR3 is TGCGCCATACCAAGAAGGGGCAGGGGCGACTATCAGCCCCAGCATTTT. This chain joins TRBV5-1 and TRBJ1-5, with a weak D call TRBD1 (6 bases). The CDR3 runs to 16 residues. In germline, CDR1 is SGHRS, CDR2 YFSETQ. V shed 9 bases and J shed 5 bases, with 24 bases lying between them.

The chain joins TRBV5-6 to TRBJ2-5, with TRBD1 as a possible D gene (6 bases). The CDR3 totals 15 residues. Germline lookup yields CDR1 SGHDT and CDR2 YYEEEE. V dropped 6 bases and J dropped 3 bases, with 18 bases sitting between them. The CDR3 DNA reads as TGTGCCAGCACCGATGATGGGGGCCGGAAAGAGACCCAGTACTTC. Translation gives CASTDDGGRKETQYF.